Listed here is a single T cell receptor beta chain. Antigen: not known. The CDR3 is 13 amino acids. V gave up 5 bases and J gave up 0 bases, with 9 bases separating them. CDR1 GTSNPN and CDR2 SVGIG come from the germline V gene (reference sequence). The data were obtained in a study of cytomegalovirus exposure and HLA in healthy donors. Turning to the study itself: A later analysis reported the same platform for the approximately 110 validation repertoires and the 500 to 750 first-cohort repertoires.

Study-wide points: Per published reports, the classifier diagnosed cytomegalovirus status with high specificity and sensitivity. According to the study, roughly 180 TCR beta chains were cytomegalovirus-associated. For most TCR sequences rarity was the rule, although some public TCRs occurred in many donors.

Some clones are missing from TCRdb's copy, which holds only in-frame ones; the method was immunoSEQ multiplex PCR. The data contain 150,000 to 160,000 clones, about 86% of them singletons. This clonotype was sampled from a human donor in good health. The chain links TRBV30 to TRBJ2-3, with TRBD1 as a possible D gene (5 bases). The sequenced material came from PBMCs. CDR3 sequence (DNA): TGTGCCTGGGATAGGGGAAGCACAGATACGCAGTATTTT. It is translated as CAWDRGSTDTQYF.